The sequence of this TCR beta chain was determined in a study of T cells in Graves' hyperthyroidism and ophthalmopathy. RNA transcripts yielded amplified TCR beta CDR3 regions. Primed by the HTBI set, a first-round RT-PCR was run on the TCR CDR3. A single record per CDR3 protein comes from TCRdb applying MiXCR to the multiplex PCR reads. The data contain approximately 530,000 distinct CDR3 sequences, around 15% of them seen just once; the ten biggest clones take up 18%. Notes on this clonotype: As yet, its antigen is unknown.

The study's findings and limits: Expanded thyroid clonotypes (above 0.001) were mostly also found in blood.

The CDR3 spans 13 residues. Trimming removed 2 bases from V and 5 bases from J, with 10 bases in between. CDR1 is LNHDA, CDR2 SQIVND, per germline (reference sequence). Sequenced input: blood. The gene calls are TRBV19 and TRBJ2-7; D gene unclear. This clonotype originated in a woman aged 18-29 years with Graves' hyperthyroidism. The DNA for the CDR3 is TGTGCCAGTAGTATATTGGAGTCAAACGAGCAGTACTTC. This codes for CASSILESNEQYF.